The 3 T cell receptor beta chains listed next were all sequenced from one sample in a study of OX40 agonist ivuxolimab in advanced cancers. Only in-frame clones appear in the TCRdb table, and some are missing; sequencing was by immunoSEQ multiplex PCR. The sample records approximately 94,000 clones, about 90% being singletons. The material was CD4+ or CD8+ T cells sorted from blood, obtained in a trial of the OX40 agonist ivuxolimab. The receptors were gathered from an adult with an advanced solid tumor such as melanoma, head and neck, liver or kidney cancer.

This sequence joins TRBV10-3 and TRBJ2-5; 8 bases fit TRBD2. With 4 bases clipped from V and 4 bases from J, the junction kept 5 bases outside the gene matches. This CDR3 has 14 amino acids. Per germline, CDR1 ENHRY and CDR2 SYGVKD. As DNA, the CDR3 is TGTGCCATCAGTGCGGGACTAGATGCAGAGACCCAGTACTTC. Amino acids: CAISAGLDAETQYF.

The rearrangement joins TRBV5-1 to TRBJ2-5; 7 bases are a match to TRBD1. The trim removed 4 bases at V and 4 bases at J, leaving 10 bases unmatched. Germline V gene data show CDR1 as SGHRS and CDR2 as YFSETQ. The CDR3 extends over 15 amino acids. The CDR3 is CASSRYRGLGETQYF. CDR3 DNA: TGCGCCAGCAGCCGCTACAGGGGATTAGGAGAGACCCAGTACTTC. The entire variable domain, with the rest obtained from reference TRBV5-1 and TRBJ2-5, is as follows: KAGVTQTPRYLIKTRGQQVTLSCSPISGHRSVSWYQQTPGQGLQFLFEYFSETQRNKGNFPGRFSGRQFSNSRSEMNVSTLELGDSALYLCASSRYRGLGETQYFGPGTRLLVL.

This rearrangement joins TRBV30 to TRBJ2-2; D not resolved. The CDR3 consists of 12 residues. Germline V lookup: CDR1 GTSNPN, CDR2 SVGIG (reference sequence). Deletions cut 8 bases from V and 2 bases from J, with 9 bases between. The CDR3, as DNA: TGTGCCCGATCCACCAACACCGGGGAGCTGTTTTTT. Its protein is CARSTNTGELFF.